The 30 T cell receptor beta chains presented below share a single source sample, sequenced in a study of PD-1 blockade in classical Hodgkin lymphoma (dated by TCRdb to about 2020). Receptor libraries were prepared by the immunoSEQ multiplex PCR assay. TCRdb provides this immuneACCESS table in a form limited to in-frame rearrangements. Some clones are lacking; in checked studies, under half of them reflect an unresolved V gene, and why the rest are absent is not known. The sample profile shows about 21,000 clones; approximately 69% of them were found once. Together, the top ten hold over 20% of the sample. In light of the paper, this sample's time point label describes: cycle 1 day 1 (C1D1), immediately before nivolumab initiation. Every trial patient had relapsed after autologous stem cell transplantation, and cohorts A, B and C differed in prior brentuximab vedotin exposure. Material: peripheral blood mononuclear cells (PBMCs), obtained at baseline. The receptors here all came from a human donor with classical Hodgkin lymphoma.

V gene TRBV5-1 combines with J gene TRBJ2-7, with D maybe TRBD1 (6 bases). The V end lost 4 bases, the J end lost 9 bases, and 14 bases lay between the germline ends. The CDR3 spans 12 residues. Germline V gene sequence: CDR1 SGHRS, CDR2 YFSETQ. The CDR3 here is CASSRTADAQYF. CDR3 coding DNA: TGCGCCAGCAGCCGGACAGCGGACGCGCAGTACTTC.

V and J are TRBV10-3 and TRBJ1-3; TRBD1 might be the D (5 bases). CDR1 ENHRY and CDR2 SYGVKD come from the germline V gene. V was shortened by 3 bases and J by 2 bases, with 14 bases between the two germline ends. This CDR3 spans 16 amino acids. CDR3 sequence (DNA): TGTGCCATCAGTGATATGGGGGGAACTGCTGGAAACACCATATATTTT. Its translation: CAISDMGGTAGNTIYF.

The J gene is TRBJ2-7, the V gene TRBV4-2; TRBD2 is a possible D gene (5 bases). The CDR3 covers 18 residues. The V end lost 0 bases, the J end lost 3 bases, and 21 bases lay between the germline ends. Germline CDR1 is LGHNA and CDR2 is YNFKEQ. For the CDR3, the DNA is TGTGCCAGCAGCCAAGACTTACGTCGGGGTGGTTTTTTCTACGAGCAGTACTTC. Encoded protein: CASSQDLRRGGFFYEQYF.

The chain links TRBV19 to TRBJ1-1; the D gene is possibly TRBD1 (6 bases). V was cut by 7 bases and J by 2 bases, with 17 bases left in between. The CDR3 is 15 residues long. Germline V gene data show CDR1 as LNHDA and CDR2 as SQIVND (reference sequence). This chain's CDR3 is CASIPDRNLNTEAFF. Here the CDR3 DNA reads TGTGCCAGTATTCCTGACAGGAACCTTAACACTGAAGCTTTCTTT. Together with reference TRBV19 and TRBJ1-1, the CDR3 gives the full variable domain: DGGITQSPKYLFRKEGQNVTLSCEQNLNHDAMYWYRQDPGQGLRLIYYSQIVNDFQKGDIAEGYSVSREKKESFPLTVTSAQKNPTAFYLCASIPDRNLNTEAFFGQGTRLTVV.

In this sample, this clone turned up once. The CDR3 is CASSFGYNEQFF. CDR3 bases: TGTGCCAGCAGCTTTGGGTACAATGAGCAGTTCTTC. The V and J genes are TRBV7-9 and TRBJ2-1; D gene ambiguous. V was shortened by 3 bases and J by 4 bases, with 4 bases between the two germline ends. The germline gives CDR1 SEHNR, CDR2 FQNEAQ (reference sequence). The CDR3 is made up of 12 amino acids.

The CDR3 nucleotides are TGTGCCAGCAGCTTACGGCTTGCGGAACAAGAGACCCAGTACTTC. It is translated as CASSLRLAEQETQYF. The chain carries TRBV7-9 and TRBJ2-5; the D is unclear. The V end lost 2 bases, the J end lost 2 bases, and 12 bases lay between the germline ends. The CDR3 is made up of 15 amino acids. Germline V gene sequence: CDR1 SEHNR, CDR2 FQNEAQ (reference sequence).

V and J are TRBV7-9 and TRBJ2-1; the D gene is possibly TRBD1 (6 bases). V lost 5 bases to trimming and J lost 1 base, with 12 bases between them. This CDR3 spans 15 amino acids. Germline lookup yields CDR1 SEHNR and CDR2 FQNEAQ (reference sequence). This CDR3 is CASSRRGHSYNEQFF. The DNA of the CDR3 is TGTGCCAGCAGCCGTAGGGGACATTCCTACAATGAGCAGTTCTTC.

The J gene is TRBJ2-1, the V gene TRBV15, with 10 bases matching TRBD1. Germline CDR1 LNHNV, CDR2 YYDKDF (reference sequence). The junction had 6 bases not matched to a gene; V was cut back by 4 bases and J by 6 bases. This CDR3 is 15 amino acids long. The CDR3 region is CATSTGTGVLNEQFF. The CDR3 DNA follows: TGTGCCACCAGCACGGGGACAGGGGTCCTCAATGAGCAGTTCTTC.

The chain carries TRBV7-8 and TRBJ2-2; 12 nucleotides line up with TRBD1. V shed 8 bases and J 7 bases; nucleotides not matched to a gene: 8. Germline loops: CDR1 SGHVS, CDR2 FQNEAQ. CDR3 size: 15 residues. As DNA, the CDR3 is TGTGCCAGCGCCCCGGGACAGGGGGCTATCGGGGAGCTGTTTTTT. Its protein is CASAPGQGAIGELFF.

This clone is a singleton in its sample. The chain carries TRBV4-1 and TRBJ2-7, with TRBD1 matching over 7 bases. The CDR3 loop spans 15 amino acids. Unmatched junction bases numbered 3, after V lost 1 base and J lost 0 bases. Germline lookup yields CDR1 MGHRA and CDR2 YSYEKL. CDR3 sequence reads: CASSQVRDSSYEQYF. The CDR3 coding sequence is TGCGCCAGCAGCCAAGTTAGGGACAGCTCCTACGAGCAGTACTTC.

V and J are TRBV25-1 and TRBJ1-4, with a tentative D call TRBD1 (6 bases). This CDR3 comprises 13 residues. CDR1 MGHDK and CDR2 SYGVNS come from the germline V gene. Trimming left V 4 bases short and J 6 bases short, with 9 bases between. The CDR3 loop is CASSGRGDEKLFF. CDR3 DNA sequence: TGTGCCAGCAGTGGAAGGGGGGATGAAAAACTGTTTTTT.

The chain links TRBV5-4 to TRBJ2-3, with D possibly being TRBD1 or TRBD2 (5 bases each). Trimming removed 2 bases from V and 6 bases from J, with 16 bases in between. Germline CDR1 is SGHNT and CDR2 is YYREEE (reference sequence). The CDR3 is 15 residues long. The CDR3 DNA sequence: TGTGCCAGCAGCTTCAGGCTAGAGGGGCTCGATACGCAGTATTTT. Amino acid sequence: CASSFRLEGLDTQYF.

As regards this clone: The junction and the germline gene differ at one end; a read error may be behind it. The J gene is TRBJ1-5, the V gene TRBV10-3, with 8 bases identical to TRBD1. This CDR3 region has 14 residues. CDR1 ENHRY and CDR2 SYGVKD come from the germline V gene. The CDR3 loop reads CASSLQGGNQPQHF. The CDR3 DNA reads TGTGCCAGCAGTCTACAGGGGGGCAATCAGCCCCAGCATTTT.

The CDR3 DNA reads TGTGCCAGCAGCACCGGGACAGGGAACACCGGGGAGCTGTTTTTT. It encodes CASSTGTGNTGELFF. The chain couples TRBV5-6 to TRBJ2-2; 8 nucleotides agree with TRBD1. Germline loops: CDR1 SGHDT, CDR2 YYEEEE. This CDR3 spans 15 amino acids. The ends lost 4 bases at V and 1 base at J; junction bases unmatched: 3.

J is TRBJ1-5 and V is TRBV28, with 8 bases matching TRBD1. The CDR3 totals 13 residues. Unmatched junction bases numbered 2, after V lost 5 bases and J lost 5 bases. Per the germline V gene, CDR1 is MDHEN and CDR2 is SYDVKM. CDR3 residues: CASSLQGDQPQHF. CDR3 nucleotides: TGTGCCAGCAGTCTACAGGGGGATCAGCCCCAGCATTTT.

The chain recombines TRBV19 with TRBJ1-3; tentatively, D is TRBD1 (6 bases). CDR1 LNHDA and CDR2 SQIVND come from the germline V gene (reference sequence). The germline V and J ends were trimmed by 7 bases and 4 bases, with 11 bases remaining between them. This CDR3 has 13 residues. In DNA, the CDR3 is TGTGCCAGTATTACAGGGCAAGGAAACACCATATATTTT. Encoded protein: CASITGQGNTIYF.

The genes are TRBV30 and TRBJ1-2, with D possibly being TRBD1 (6 bases). Trimming took 2 bases from V and 5 from J, leaving 15 bases between them. The V gene's germline CDR1 is GTSNPN and CDR2 SVGIG (reference sequence). The CDR3 loop spans 14 amino acids. The CDR3 spells CAWSPGAQGYGYTF. CDR3 coding DNA: TGTGCCTGGAGTCCCGGGGCTCAGGGGTATGGCTACACCTTC.

The rearrangement links TRBV5-1 to TRBJ1-2; 10 nucleotides match TRBD1. The CDR3 length is 13 residues. J lost 6 bases, V lost 5 bases, and 4 bases had no gene match. Germline CDR1 and CDR2: SGHRS and YFSETQ. This CDR3 is CASRGGTGDGYTF. The CDR3 coding sequence is TGCGCCAGCAGAGGAGGGACAGGGGATGGCTACACCTTC.

The chain couples TRBV27 to TRBJ2-6; D may be TRBD2 (6 bases). The V gene lost 3 bases and the J gene lost 0 bases, with 9 bases spanning the gap. Germline values: CDR1 MNHEY, CDR2 SMNVEV (reference sequence). The CDR3 has 16 amino acids. CDR3 DNA: TGTGCCAGCAGTTTCCCGGGGGTCTCTGGGGCCAACGTCCTGACTTTC. Protein sequence: CASSFPGVSGANVLTF.

The V call is TRBV7-2, the J call TRBJ2-4; D remains unclear. Germline V gene sequence: CDR1 SGHTA, CDR2 FQGNSA. V was trimmed by 5 bases and J by 6 bases, leaving 5 bases between them. The CDR3 spans 11 residues. Here the CDR3 reads CASSPGNIQYF. CDR3 coding DNA: TGTGCCAGCAGCCCGGGAAACATTCAGTACTTC. Drawing the rest from reference TRBV7-2 and TRBJ2-4, the complete variable domain is GAGVSQSPSNKVTEKGKDVELRCDPISGHTALYWYRQSLGQGLEFLIYFQGNSAPDKSGLPSDRFSAERTGGSVSTLTIQRTQQEDSAVYLCASSPGNIQYFGAGTRLSVL.

V gene TRBV4-2 combines with J gene TRBJ2-1; D is perhaps TRBD2 (7 bases). The CDR3 contains 16 residues. Germline loops: CDR1 LGHNA, CDR2 YNFKEQ. Trimming took off 1 base at V and 5 bases at J, with 15 bases between the two ends. The CDR3, as DNA: TGTGCCAGCAGCCAAGTAATAGGGAGGGGGGACAATGAGCAGTTCTTC. Its translation: CASSQVIGRGDNEQFF.

The gene calls are TRBV18 and TRBJ1-5; no clear D. Germline V lookup: CDR1 KGHSH, CDR2 LQKENI. The germline V and J ends were trimmed by 6 bases and 1 base, with 13 bases remaining between them. The CDR3 spans 15 residues. The CDR3 protein is CASSLRHRSNQPQHF. The CDR3, as DNA: TGTGCCAGCTCCCTTCGCCATCGGAGCAATCAGCCCCAGCATTTT.

This clone was observed a handful of times. The genes are TRBV19 and TRBJ2-5; D is unclear. CDR3 length: 16 amino acids. CDR1 LNHDA and CDR2 SQIVND come from the germline V gene (reference sequence). The ends were cut back, 4 bases at V and 1 base at J, with 16 bases in the middle. The chain's CDR3 is CASSKYKGSPQETQYF. The CDR3 coding sequence is TGTGCCAGTAGTAAGTACAAGGGCTCCCCCCAAGAGACCCAGTACTTC.

The genes are TRBV30 and TRBJ1-1, with D perhaps TRBD1 (6 bases). Trimming took off 0 bases at V and 5 bases at J, with 7 bases between the two ends. CDR3 length: 12 amino acids. CDR1 is GTSNPN, CDR2 SVGIG, per germline (reference sequence). CDR3 sequence: CAWSVDRTEAFF. The CDR3 nucleotides read TGTGCCTGGAGTGTCGACAGGACTGAAGCTTTCTTT. Based on the CDR3 plus reference TRBV30 and TRBJ1-1, the full variable domain is SQTIHQWPATLVQPVGSPLSLECTVEGTSNPNLYWYRQAAGRGLQLLFYSVGIGQISSEVPQNLSASRPQDRQFILSSKKLLLSDSGFYLCAWSVDRTEAFFGQGTRLTVV.

The chain combines TRBV21-1 with TRBJ2-1; TRBD1, the table's D call, was not compared with the DNA. TRBV21-1 is reported as a pseudogene. This CDR3 is 16 amino acids long. The DNA of the CDR3 is TGTGCCAGCAGCAATCCCGGCAGGGGGACCTACAATGAGCAGTTCTTC. As protein: CASSNPGRGTYNEQFF.

The chain employs TRBV6-6 and TRBJ2-3; D tentatively fits TRBD1 or TRBD2 (5 bases each). The CDR3 is 14 residues long. V was trimmed by 5 bases and J by 6 bases, leaving 15 bases between them. Germline values: CDR1 MNHNY, CDR2 SVGAGI (reference sequence). Here the CDR3 reads CASSPGTSWDTQYF. The CDR3 bases are TGTGCCAGCAGTCCTGGGACGTCCTGGGATACGCAGTATTTT.

The CDR3 region has the DNA TGTGCCAGCGCAGAGGGACAGGGGCTTCGGCAGTACTTC. It translates to CASAEGQGLRQYF. This chain links TRBV28 with TRBJ2-7, with TRBD1 identical over 10 bases. After removal of 8 bases from V and 9 bases from J, the junction contained 10 bases not matched to a gene. CDR1 is MDHEN, CDR2 SYDVKM, per germline. The CDR3 is 13 amino acids.

The CDR3 here is CASSFRPETEAFF. DNA for the CDR3: TGTGCCAGCAGCTTTCGGCCCGAGACTGAAGCTTTCTTT. The rearrangement uses TRBV7-2 and TRBJ1-1, with unresolved D. CDR3 length: 13 amino acids. Germline CDR1 SGHTA, CDR2 FQGNSA. The ends were cut back, 3 bases at V and 5 bases at J, with 10 bases in the middle.

The genes are TRBV10-1 and TRBJ2-3; tentatively, D is TRBD1 (6 bases). Trimming removed 0 bases at V and 5 bases at J, with 12 bases between. The length of the CDR3 is 15 residues. Germline V gives CDR1 WNHNN, CDR2 SYGVQD (reference sequence). The CDR3 loop is CASSESQGWGDTQYF. The CDR3 bases are TGCGCCAGCAGTGAGTCGCAGGGGTGGGGAGATACGCAGTATTTT.

The rearrangement links TRBV6-4 to TRBJ2-3; D remains ambiguous. CDR1 and CDR2 (germline): MRHNA, SNTAGT. Trimming pared 1 base from V and 3 bases from J, leaving 5 bases between. The CDR3 has 13 amino acids. The CDR3 DNA sequence: TGTGCCAGCAGTGACTTGAGAACAGATACGCAGTATTTT. Amino acid sequence: CASSDLRTDTQYF.